In its sample, the clone carrying this TCR beta chain was seen a few times. The sample originates from a study of blood T cell repertoires in COVID-19. Study at large: Whether acute or convalescent, the COVID-19 samples came from the United States, Italy and Spain.

The germline CDR1 and CDR2 sequences are GTSNPN and SVGIG (reference sequence). This CDR3 is built from 14 residues. With 4 bases removed from V and 0 bases from J, the gap between germline ends came to 10 bases. TCRdb's copy holds only in-frame clones and misses some; the assay was immunoSEQ multiplex PCR. Counted here are about 150,000 clones, more than 70% occurring once; the ten biggest clones make up 2% to 2.5%. This receptor was obtained from a human donor in a cohort sampled during active COVID-19. The J gene is TRBJ1-3, the V gene TRBV30; a weak D match, TRBD1 (6 bases). Material for sequencing was peripheral blood. In nucleotides, the CDR3 is TGTGCCTGGATGAGGGGGAACTCTGGAAACACCATATATTTT. It codes for CAWMRGNSGNTIYF.